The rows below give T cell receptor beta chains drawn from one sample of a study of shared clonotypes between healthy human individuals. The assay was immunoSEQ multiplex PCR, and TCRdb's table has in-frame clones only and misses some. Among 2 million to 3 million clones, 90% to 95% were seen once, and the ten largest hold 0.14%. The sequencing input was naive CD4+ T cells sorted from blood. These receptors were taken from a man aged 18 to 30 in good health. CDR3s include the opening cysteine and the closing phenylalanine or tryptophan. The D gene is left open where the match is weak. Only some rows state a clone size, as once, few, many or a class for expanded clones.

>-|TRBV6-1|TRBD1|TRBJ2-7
CASSASGTGQYEQYF
TGTGCCAGCAGTGCCTCCGGGACAGGACAATACGAGCAGTACTTC
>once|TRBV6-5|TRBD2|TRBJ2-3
CASSGLAGTDTQYF
TGTGCCAGCAGCGGACTAGCAGGCACAGATACGCAGTATTTT
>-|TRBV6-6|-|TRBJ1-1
CASSLGWGGSEAFF
TGTGCCAGCAGCCTAGGTTGGGGGGGTAGCGAAGCTTTCTTT
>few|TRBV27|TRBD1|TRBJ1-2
CASRLTGGDGYTF
TGTGCCAGCAGACTAACAGGGGGCGATGGCTACACCTTC
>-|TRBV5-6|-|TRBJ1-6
CASSLKQGFNSPLHF
TGTGCCAGCAGCTTGAAACAGGGATTCAATTCACCCCTCCACTTT
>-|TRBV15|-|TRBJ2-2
CATSRGTVLGGELFF
TGTGCCACCAGCAGGGGCACGGTCCTCGGTGGGGAGCTGTTTTTT
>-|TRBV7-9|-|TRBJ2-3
CASSLEPSTDTQYF
TGTGCCAGCAGCTTAGAGCCTAGCACAGATACGCAGTATTTT
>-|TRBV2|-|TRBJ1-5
CASSVGSSNQPQHF
TGTGCCAGCAGTGTTGGTAGTAGCAATCAGCCCCAGCATTTT
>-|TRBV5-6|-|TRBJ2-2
CASSLRGAHTGELFF
TGTGCCAGCAGCTTGCGAGGGGCCCACACCGGGGAGCTGTTTTTT
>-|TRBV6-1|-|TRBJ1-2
CASFADPGGYTF
TGTGCCAGCTTTGCGGACCCAGGCGGCTACACCTTC
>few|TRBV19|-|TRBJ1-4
CASSPRRATNEKLFF
TGTGCCAGTAGTCCTCGACGGGCAACTAATGAAAAACTGTTTTTT
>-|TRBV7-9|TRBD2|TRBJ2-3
CASSRLAGGLTDTQYF
TGTGCCAGCAGCCGACTAGCGGGGGGTCTGACGGATACGCAGTATTTT
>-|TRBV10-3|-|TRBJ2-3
CATSREADTQYF
TGTGCCACCTCGAGGGAGGCAGATACGCAGTATTTT
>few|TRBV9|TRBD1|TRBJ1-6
CASSGQGGSPLHF
TGTGCCAGCAGCGGACAGGGAGGCTCACCCCTCCACTTT
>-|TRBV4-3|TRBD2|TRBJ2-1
CASSHEIWGLAGGPGNEQFF
TGCGCCAGCAGCCATGAGATTTGGGGACTAGCGGGAGGGCCTGGCAATGAGCAGTTCTTC
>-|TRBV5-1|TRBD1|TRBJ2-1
CASSLVTGALGNEQFF
TGCGCCAGCAGCTTGGTAACAGGGGCCTTGGGCAATGAGCAGTTCTTC
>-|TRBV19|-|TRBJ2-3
CASSTYRQVWTDTQYF
TGTGCCAGTAGTACCTACCGACAGGTTTGGACAGATACGCAGTATTTT
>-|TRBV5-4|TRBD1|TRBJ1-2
CASSTDRDYGYTF
TGTGCCAGCAGCACGGACAGGGACTATGGCTACACCTTC
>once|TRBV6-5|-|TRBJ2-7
CASSYSAGAPYEQYF
TGTGCCAGCAGTTACTCGGCAGGGGCCCCCTACGAGCAGTACTTC
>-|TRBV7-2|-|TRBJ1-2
CASSLQGRYGYTF
TGTGCCAGCAGCCTCCAGGGGAGGTATGGCTACACCTTC
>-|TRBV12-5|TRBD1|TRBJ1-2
CASGTGVSVHGYTF
TGTGCTAGTGGGACAGGGGTCTCGGTCCATGGCTACACCTTC
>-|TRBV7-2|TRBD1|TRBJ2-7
CASSVNRGRGEQYF
TGTGCCAGCAGCGTAAACAGGGGAAGAGGGGAGCAGTACTTC
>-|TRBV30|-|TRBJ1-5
CAWSVKGGNQPQHF
TGTGCCTGGAGTGTAAAGGGGGGTAATCAGCCCCAGCATTTT
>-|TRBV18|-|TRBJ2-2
CASSPPRASENTGELFF
TGTGCCAGCTCACCACCGAGGGCTAGCGAGAACACCGGGGAGCTGTTTTTT
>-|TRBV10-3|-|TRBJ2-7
CAISEPTGGGYEQYF
TGTGCCATCAGTGAGCCGACAGGTGGAGGCTACGAGCAGTACTTC
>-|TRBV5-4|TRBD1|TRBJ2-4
CASSLTMGQGNIQYF
TGTGCCAGCAGCTTGACTATGGGACAGGGGAACATTCAGTACTTC
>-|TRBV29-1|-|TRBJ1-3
CSVQRTPGPGNTIYF
TGCAGCGTCCAACGTACCCCAGGGCCTGGAAACACCATATATTTT
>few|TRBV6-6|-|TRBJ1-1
CASSRPPDSEAFF
TGTGCCAGCAGCCGACCACCGGACAGCGAAGCTTTCTTT
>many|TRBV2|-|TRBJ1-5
CASRDNEKPQHF
TGTGCCAGCAGGGACAACGAGAAGCCCCAGCATTTT
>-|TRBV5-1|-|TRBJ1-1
CASSPTTGNTEAFF
TGCGCCAGCAGCCCAACGACAGGGAACACTGAAGCTTTCTTT
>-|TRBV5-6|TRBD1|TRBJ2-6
CASSSGDRGVSGANVLTF
TGTGCCAGCAGCTCTGGGGACAGGGGGGTATCTGGGGCCAACGTCCTGACTTTC
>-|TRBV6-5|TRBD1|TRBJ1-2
CASRGQGANGYTF
TGTGCCAGCAGAGGCCAGGGGGCAAATGGCTACACCTTC
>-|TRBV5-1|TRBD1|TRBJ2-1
CASSIGPRQGEQFF
TGCGCCAGCAGCATCGGACCCCGACAGGGTGAGCAGTTCTTC
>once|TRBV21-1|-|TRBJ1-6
CASSNGRAGRNSPLHF
TGTGCCAGCAGCAACGGTCGGGCAGGGCGCAATTCACCCCTCCACTTT
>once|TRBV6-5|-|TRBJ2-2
CASSYVRGNTGELFF
TGTGCCAGCAGTTACGTCAGGGGAAACACCGGGGAGCTGTTTTTT
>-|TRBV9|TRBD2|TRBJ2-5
CASSPHPGGETQYF
TGTGCCAGCAGCCCCCACCCCGGGGGGGAGACCCAGTACTTC
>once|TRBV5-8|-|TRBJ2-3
CASNSGLDTQYF
TGTGCCAGCAATTCGGGGCTAGATACGCAGTATTTT
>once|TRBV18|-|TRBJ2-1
CASSLQGGYNEQFF
TGTGCCAGCTCACTACAGGGAGGGTACAATGAGCAGTTCTTC
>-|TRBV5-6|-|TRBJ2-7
CASSPGQTYEQYF
TGTGCCAGCAGCCCCGGACAGACCTACGAGCAGTACTTC
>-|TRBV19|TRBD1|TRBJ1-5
CASWKQGYSNQPQHF
TGTGCCAGTTGGAAACAGGGGTATAGCAATCAGCCCCAGCATTTT
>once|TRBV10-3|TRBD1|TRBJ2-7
CAITPRQGASYEQYF
TGTGCCATCACTCCGCGGCAGGGGGCTTCCTACGAGCAGTACTTC
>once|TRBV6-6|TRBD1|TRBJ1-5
CASGPGQGPQHF
TGTGCCAGCGGACCGGGACAGGGGCCCCAGCATTTT
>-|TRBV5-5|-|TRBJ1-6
CASSLVGSSYNSPLHF
TGTGCCAGCAGCTTGGTAGGGAGCTCCTATAATTCACCCCTCCACTTT